Below are 27 T cell receptor beta chains sequenced from a single sample in a study of regulatory T cells in long-lasting Graves disease. Through Arm-PCR of CDR3 regions and iRepertoire HTBI primers, TCR beta libraries were built. TCRdb re-called the multiplex PCR reads with MiXCR, one entry per CDR3 protein. The sample lists about 310,000 distinct CDR3 sequences, 20% to 25% occurring once. Time point given: persistent/refractory GD, antithyroid drugs over 5 years with positive TRAb. PBMC RNA served as the TCR library source. The sequenced sample was peripheral blood mononuclear cells (PBMCs), obtained when the disease was refractory, from a patient treated with antithyroid drugs. All receptors derive from a female donor with Graves disease.

This clonotype was observed many times. The chain employs TRBV3-1 and TRBJ1-3; D is unclear. Trimming removed 0 bases at V and 0 bases at J, with 12 bases between. CDR1 is LGHDT, CDR2 YNNKEL, per germline (reference sequence). This CDR3 region has 17 residues. The CDR3 region is CASSQDHVDRSGNTIYF. The CDR3 DNA is TGTGCCAGCAGCCAAGATCACGTAGATCGCTCTGGAAACACCATATATTTT.

The gene calls are TRBV28 and TRBJ1-4; 7 positions match TRBD1. This CDR3 has 15 residues. Germline assignment: CDR1 MDHEN and CDR2 SYDVKM. The trim removed 5 bases at V and 5 bases at J, leaving 8 bases unmatched. CDR3 sequence reads: CASSRTGTDNEKLFF. The CDR3 coding sequence is TGTGCCAGCAGTCGTACCGGGACAGACAATGAAAAACTGTTTTTT.

The V gene is TRBV28, the J gene TRBJ2-1; a weak D match, TRBD1 (6 bases). Between the trimmed V and J ends, which lost 6 bases and 3 bases, there was a span of 18 bases. Looked up from germline, CDR1 is MDHEN and CDR2 is SYDVKM. The CDR3 length is 16 residues. CDR3 region: CASSPGAGDLYNEQFF. As DNA, the CDR3 is TGTGCCAGCAGCCCTGGGGCAGGGGACCTCTACAATGAGCAGTTCTTC.

The J gene is TRBJ2-5, the V gene TRBV20-1; D perhaps matches TRBD2 (5 bases). CDR3 length: 13 amino acids. CDR1 is DFQATT and CDR2 is SNEGSKA in the germline V gene (reference sequence). The V and J ends lost 3 bases and 0 bases respectively, with 8 bases between them. CDR3 sequence: CSASGINQETQYF. CDR3 nucleotides: TGCAGTGCTAGCGGGATAAACCAAGAGACCCAGTACTTC.

Only a few counts were recorded for this clonotype. V usage is TRBV14 and J usage is TRBJ1-1; possibly TRBD1 for D (6 bases). Per the germline V gene, CDR1 is SGHDN and CDR2 is FVKESK. V dropped 1 base and J dropped 3 bases, with 12 bases sitting between them. The CDR3 spans 15 residues. The CDR3 nucleotides are TGTGCCAGCAGCCAAGGCTATGGGGGCGACACTGAAGCTTTCTTT. Translated: CASSQGYGGDTEAFF.

The chain couples TRBV7-2 to TRBJ1-1; 8 nucleotides agree with TRBD1. V gave up 5 bases and J gave up 5 bases; unmatched junction bases: 13. The V gene's germline CDR1 is SGHTA and CDR2 FQGNSA. This CDR3 region has 16 residues. CDR3 bases: TGTGCCAGCAGCCTTGGAGGCAGGGGGCGTCGTACTGAAGCTTTCTTT. Amino acids: CASSLGGRGRRTEAFF. Combining the CDR3 with reference TRBV7-2 and TRBJ1-1 gives the whole variable domain GAGVSQSPSNKVTEKGKDVELRCDPISGHTALYWYRQSLGQGLEFLIYFQGNSAPDKSGLPSDRFSAERTGGSVSTLTIQRTQQEDSAVYLCASSLGGRGRRTEAFFGQGTRLTVV.

The gene calls are TRBV20-1 and TRBJ2-3, with 8 nucleotides matching TRBD2. This CDR3 has 14 amino acids. The junction had 10 bases not matched to a gene; V was cut back by 6 bases and J by 5 bases. Germline V lookup: CDR1 DFQATT, CDR2 SNEGSKA (reference sequence). CDR3 sequence: CSAPTSARRDTQYF. For the CDR3, the DNA is TGCAGTGCGCCGACTAGCGCCCGCCGAGATACGCAGTATTTT.

The rearrangement links TRBV4-3 to TRBJ2-7; 8 bases map to TRBD1. The germline gives CDR1 LGHNA, CDR2 YSLEER. The CDR3 is 14 amino acids. V dropped 1 base and J dropped 3; count of bases not matched to a gene: 2. In nucleotides, the CDR3 is TGCGCCAGCAGCCAAGGGACAGGGTTCTACGAGCAGTACTTC. It yields the protein CASSQGTGFYEQYF.

This clonotype was counted only a few times. The chain has TRBV19 and TRBJ2-5; D uncertain. The ends were cut back, 1 base at V and 4 bases at J, with 10 bases in the middle. Germline CDR1 and CDR2: LNHDA and SQIVND (reference sequence). The CDR3 runs 14 residues. CDR3 in amino acids: CASSIGLGLETQYF. CDR3 DNA sequence: TGTGCCAGTAGTATAGGGCTAGGCTTAGAGACCCAGTACTTC.

This clonotype was detected ten times or more. CDR3 sequence (DNA): TGTGCCAGCAGTTTAGGCCAGGGGGAGACTGAAGCTTTCTTT. It translates to CASSLGQGETEAFF. This chain joins TRBV12-3 or TRBV12-4 and TRBJ1-1; 7 nucleotides align to TRBD1. With V trimmed by 1 base and J by 5 bases, 4 bases remained unmatched. The CDR3 extends over 14 amino acids.

Only a few counts were recorded for this clonotype. The chain carries TRBV20-1 and TRBJ2-7, with 7 bases matching TRBD2. Trimming took 8 bases from V and 0 from J; bases not matched to a gene: 7. CDR1 is DFQATT and CDR2 is SNEGSKA in the germline V gene (reference sequence). The CDR3 has 13 amino acids. In DNA form, the CDR3 reads TGCAGTTCCCTAAGCGGGGCCTCCTACGAGCAGTACTTC. This sequence encodes CSSLSGASYEQYF.

At least ten counts were recorded for this clonotype. The chain joins TRBV6-1 to TRBJ2-7; the D gene is possibly TRBD2 (5 bases). The germline CDR1 and CDR2 sequences are MNHNS and SASEGT. Trimming took 7 bases from V and 6 from J, leaving 7 bases between them. This CDR3 has 10 amino acids. In DNA, the CDR3 is TGTGCCAGCAAAGAGGGCGAGCAGTACTTC. As protein: CASKEGEQYF.

This clonotype has at least ten counts. The chain is built from TRBV7-2 and TRBJ2-4; D perhaps matches TRBD2 (5 bases). Trimming pared 5 bases from V and 0 bases from J, leaving 17 bases between. CDR3 size: 17 residues. Germline values: CDR1 SGHTA, CDR2 FQGNSA. CDR3 in amino acids: CASSQRAPLLAKNIQYF. CDR3 in DNA: TGTGCCAGCAGCCAGAGGGCCCCCTTACTAGCCAAAAACATTCAGTACTTC.

The J gene is TRBJ2-7, the V gene TRBV30; D is possibly TRBD1 (5 bases). From germline, CDR1 is GTSNPN and CDR2 SVGIG (reference sequence). The germline V and J ends were trimmed by 2 bases and 7 bases, with 12 bases remaining between them. CDR3 length: 12 residues. Here the CDR3 reads CAWSRQPGEQYF. As DNA, the CDR3 is TGTGCCTGGAGTAGACAGCCCGGGGAGCAGTACTTC.

This clonotype was seen more than once but under ten times. The DNA for the CDR3 is TGTGCCAGCGCGGAGGCCCCCTACGAGCAGTACTTC. It translates to CASAEAPYEQYF. The rearrangement uses TRBV6-1 and TRBJ2-7; a weak D match, TRBD2 (5 bases). Germline V CDR1 and CDR2: MNHNS, SASEGT. The length of the CDR3 is 12 residues. V shed 8 bases and J shed 2 bases, with 10 bases lying between them.

The V gene is TRBV29-1, the J gene TRBJ1-2; TRBD1 matches 7 bases. The germline CDR1 and CDR2 sequences are SQVTM and ANQGSEA. CDR3 size: 12 residues. Trimming cost V 7 bases and J 6 bases; bases outside gene matches: 8. In DNA form, the CDR3 reads TGCAGCGCAACGGGGACAGCCGATGGCTACACCTTC. It translates to CSATGTADGYTF.

This chain connects TRBV2 to TRBJ2-2; no clear D. CDR3 length: 16 residues. The germline V and J ends were trimmed by 2 bases and 0 bases, with 10 bases remaining between them. Germline V CDR1 and CDR2: SNHLY, FYNNEI. The CDR3 loop is CASSEILGSNTGELFF. For the CDR3, the DNA is TGTGCCAGCAGTGAAATTTTGGGGTCGAACACCGGGGAGCTGTTTTTT.

This clonotype was recorded a few times. The rearrangement links TRBV7-2 to TRBJ2-7; no firm D call. CDR1 and CDR2 (germline): SGHTA, FQGNSA. The CDR3 has 15 residues. The germline V and J ends were trimmed by 1 base and 0 bases, with 10 bases remaining between them. DNA of the CDR3: TGTGCCAGCAGCTTAGGATCGACTCTCTCCTACGAGCAGTACTTC. Amino acids: CASSLGSTLSYEQYF.

The DNA of the CDR3 is TGTGCCAGCAGCTGCCGGGGACCAAGAAGGGACGGCAATCAGCCCCAGCATTTT. As protein: CASSCRGPRRDGNQPQHF. The V gene is TRBV7-2, the J gene TRBJ1-5; D is perhaps TRBD1 (5 bases). Germline V lookup: CDR1 SGHTA, CDR2 FQGNSA. The CDR3 covers 18 residues. V shed 4 bases and J shed 2 bases, with 21 bases lying between them.

This clonotype occurred many times. The chain uses TRBV20-1 and TRBJ2-7; 13 nucleotides match TRBD2. With 0 bases clipped from V and 7 bases from J, the junction kept 9 bases outside the gene matches. The CDR3 runs to 16 residues. Germline V gene data show CDR1 as DFQATT and CDR2 as SNEGSKA (reference sequence). In nucleotides, the CDR3 is TGCAGTGCTAGAGATGTCAAGGGACTAGCGGGACGGGAGCAGTACTTC. Translated, it gives CSARDVKGLAGREQYF.

This clonotype was counted between two and nine times. The V and J genes are TRBV20-1 and TRBJ2-7; D gene unclear. Germline V gives CDR1 DFQATT, CDR2 SNEGSKA (reference sequence). Trimming pared 3 bases from V and 3 bases from J, leaving 6 bases between. The CDR3 spans 11 residues. Here the CDR3 reads CSARGYYEQYF. CDR3 in DNA: TGCAGTGCTAGGGGGTACTACGAGCAGTACTTC.

The gene calls are TRBV19 and TRBJ1-1, with a tentative D call TRBD1 (6 bases). The CDR3 runs to 15 residues. The germline CDR1 and CDR2 sequences are LNHDA and SQIVND (reference sequence). V was trimmed by 1 base and J by 4 bases, leaving 13 bases between them. CDR3 in amino acids: CASSIGGGSITEAFF. The CDR3 nucleotides are TGTGCCAGTAGTATAGGAGGGGGATCGATCACTGAAGCTTTCTTT.

The table lists this clonotype with a count of one. Since a much larger clone is just one base distant, this may be a read error. The CDR3 DNA is TGTGCCAGCAGGAAACAGGGAATGAGCTCCTATAGTTCACCCCTCCACTTT. Protein sequence: CASRKQGMSSYSSPLHF. The rearrangement uses TRBV28 and TRBJ1-6; the D gene is possibly TRBD1 (6 bases). The CDR3 totals 17 residues. Looked up from germline, CDR1 is MDHEN and CDR2 is SYDVKM.

J is TRBJ2-3 and V is TRBV5-1, with a possible D match to TRBD1 (6 bases). Germline-derived CDR1 and CDR2 are SGHRS and YFSETQ. The CDR3 sequence is 16 residues long. Trimming took 4 bases from V and 6 from J, leaving 21 bases between them. CDR3 in amino acids: CASSPAASGAGDTQYF. The CDR3, as DNA: TGCGCCAGCAGCCCCGCGGCGTCAGGGGCAGGGGATACGCAGTATTTT.

The rearrangement joins TRBV2 to TRBJ2-3; possibly TRBD1 or TRBD2 for D (5 bases each). Trimming removed 10 bases from V and 3 bases from J, with 20 bases in between. In germline, CDR1 is SNHLY, CDR2 FYNNEI. The CDR3 is made up of 15 amino acids. CDR3 in amino acids: CANTGAADVTDTQYF. The CDR3 region has the DNA TGTGCCAACACCGGGGCGGCGGATGTGACAGATACGCAGTATTTT.

As regards this clonotype: The junction differs from germline at one of its ends, possibly a read error. The V gene is TRBV18, the J gene TRBJ2-5, with TRBD1 identical over 11 bases. The length of the CDR3 is 15 residues. CDR1 and CDR2 (germline): KGHSH, LQKENI. The CDR3 loop is CASSRAGTGGENQYF. The CDR3 DNA reads TGTGCCAGCTCACGCGCCGGGACAGGGGGAGAGAACCAGTACTTC.

V gene TRBV20-1 combines with J gene TRBJ1-6; D unresolved. Per germline, CDR1 DFQATT and CDR2 SNEGSKA (reference sequence). Trimming removed 5 bases at V and 11 bases at J, with 25 bases between. This CDR3 is built from 16 residues. CDR3: CSAPPPGRPSGTPLHF. The CDR3, as DNA: TGCAGTGCTCCCCCCCCCGGACGGCCGTCGGGGACACCCCTCCACTTT.